Listed below are T cell receptor beta chains from one sample, sequenced in a study of CXCR3-negative and CXCR3-positive naive CD8 T cells. Reanalyzing the 5' RACE reads, TCRdb keeps one entry per CDR3 protein, without DNA. The specimen's table records tens of thousands of distinct CDR3 sequences. The sample comprised naive CXCR3+ CD8+ T cells from blood. These receptors all come from a human donor in good health. Some clones in this sample may be carry-over from other donors' samples. Each CDR3 is given with its conserved first and last residue.

j_call v_call cdr3_aa
TRBJ2-3 TRBV3-1 CASSQDPPSAGPYTDTQYF
TRBJ1-1 TRBV12-3/TRBV12-4 CASSFLGENPAFF
TRBJ1-5 TRBV7-9 CASSFSGSNQPQHF
TRBJ1-1 TRBV7-9 CASSQPGTANTEAFF
TRBJ2-1 TRBV19 CASSIDEGWNEQFF
TRBJ2-3 TRBV29-1 CSVEGDRDRSTDTQYF
TRBJ1-1 TRBV7-2 CASSLARQDFGKLSF
TRBJ2-2 TRBV6-1 CASSPGTGAGELFF
TRBJ2-5 TRBV28 CASIFEEWAGGETQYF
TRBJ2-5 TRBV7-6 CASSRTIRETQYF
TRBJ2-3 TRBV27 CASSFQGIGNTQYF
TRBJ2-1 TRBV12-5 CASGLWGANEKFF
TRBJ2-7 TRBV28 CASSLPRPSKQYF
TRBJ1-4 TRBV4-3 CASSPLGPTEKLFF
TRBJ2-1 TRBV11-1 CASSFSPGQGGNEQFF
TRBJ2-1 TRBV5-1 CASTWDSSSYNEQFF
TRBJ2-1 TRBV14 CASSPGLVAEQFF
TRBJ2-4 TRBV11-2 CASSPGPLRDIQYF
TRBJ1-5 TRBV6-5 CASSQVAGGNQPQHF
TRBJ2-2 TRBV29-1 CSVSGTGELFF
TRBJ1-1 TRBV20-1 CSASMADRNTEAFF
TRBJ2-7 TRBV7-6 CASSSLTSGGYEQYF
TRBJ2-2 TRBV27 CASSLGTGNMAGELFF
TRBJ2-7 TRBV28 CASIGTGGGQYEQYF
TRBJ1-1 TRBV7-3 CASSPGANTEAFF
TRBJ1-1 TRBV4-1 CASSPSGTGNTEAFF
TRBJ2-5 TRBV4-3 CASSQDAGYQETQYF
TRBJ2-7 TRBV28 CASSPRLDYEQYF
TRBJ1-1 TRBV27 CASSFGAGNTEAFF
TRBJ2-1 TRBV15 CATKALAGVEQFF
TRBJ2-7 TRBV6-5 CASSPTGTPSRQYF
TRBJ2-2 TRBV29-1 CSVAQSTGELFF
TRBJ2-3 TRBV5-1 CASSRAWQGEDTQYF
TRBJ1-2 TRBV12-3/TRBV12-4 CASSFTLGTGGGYTF
TRBJ1-1 TRBV14 CASSQAQGPNTEAFF
TRBJ2-7 TRBV12-3/TRBV12-4 CASSLVREQYF
TRBJ2-7 TRBV4-2 CASSQDGRQGYEQYF
TRBJ2-7 TRBV7-9 CASSGPGSYEQYF
TRBJ2-7 TRBV7-8 CASSHPGQGYEQYF
TRBJ2-2 TRBV5-4 CASSTGQTTGELFF
TRBJ2-7 TRBV28 CASSVVTKERERRFDEQYF
TRBJ2-3 TRBV10-3 CAISEPTGEVDTQYF
TRBJ1-4 TRBV28 CASSSRDDEKLFF
TRBJ2-1 TRBV5-6 CASSFGGHNEQFF
TRBJ2-7 TRBV28 CASSPYPGTSYEQYF
TRBJ2-7 TRBV28 CASSPRGPSSYEQYF
TRBJ2-7 TRBV4-1 CASSQVIFWEQYF
TRBJ2-1 TRBV2 CASSEALAPYNEQFF
TRBJ2-7 TRBV28 CASNGGTASYEQYF